This T cell receptor beta chain was documented in a study of identical twins. The study, taken as a whole, reports: Reduced insertions were recorded for abundant cord blood beta clonotypes, with no such pattern in memory repertoires. Twin-shared out-of-frame alpha sequences were enriched for low generation probability.

In TCRdb, the 5' RACE reads were re-called with MiXCR into one record per CDR3 protein. Among some 230,000 distinct CDR3 sequences listed, 5.5% to 7.5% were seen once. Every sampled donor was Caucasian and healthy. This CDR3 region has 15 residues. Germline V lookup: CDR1 MNHEY, CDR2 SMNVEV (reference sequence). V dropped 6 bases and J dropped 0 bases, with 12 bases sitting between them. This clonotype was counted between two and nine times. Antigen: not known. A further study also used this sample, focusing on T cells expressing NK-cell markers. According to that study: In several donors, these clonotypes also led the CD3+CD56-NKG2C+ fraction.

Sequencing was carried out using CD8+ T cells sorted from blood. The chain combines TRBV27 with TRBJ1-5, with a weak D call TRBD1 (5 bases). The source of this sequence is a woman aged 18-29 years in good health. CDR3 region: CASRSGTDSNQPQHF. CDR3 DNA sequence: TGTGCCAGCAGATCCGGGACCGATAGCAATCAGCCCCAGCATTTT.